Reported below is one T cell receptor (beta chain). The data originate from a study of control samples from healthy donors and cancer patients. Generated by immunoSEQ multiplex PCR, the TCRdb table keeps only in-frame clones and is missing some. The table shows about 230,000 clones, with approximately 80% occurring only once. The clonotype was recovered from a woman in her fifties or sixties with lung cancer. Sequenced: PBMCs.

CDR3 sequence: CATAFGIYEQYF. The CDR3 DNA reads as TGTGCCACCGCCTTCGGGATTTACGAGCAGTACTTC. The genes are TRBV28 and TRBJ2-7; perhaps TRBD2 as D (5 bases). Trimming shortened V by 10 bases and J by 4 bases, and 14 bases separated the two germline ends. The CDR3 loop spans 12 amino acids. In germline, CDR1 is MDHEN, CDR2 SYDVKM.